The present entry profiles one T cell receptor beta chain with its context. It lacks a known antigen. Per-base quality was not reported, and no clone a single base away is much larger than it. TCRbeta CDR3 regions were amplified from genomic DNA by means of the immunoSEQ Assay, a bias-controlled multiplex PCR. The source study handled its data this way. Nucleated cell counts per sample were estimated from amplification of reference gene primers within the assay. Sequence reads were collapsed and filtered to measure the absolute abundance of every unique TCRbeta CDR3 rearrangement. For each sample, productive Simpson clonality was calculated by taking the square root of Simpson's diversity index across productive rearrangements. Entries here come from immuneACCESS through TCRdb and include only in-frame sequences with V and J called. Some clones fail to appear in such tables; in the studies checked, an unresolved V gene covers under half of the shortfall, and the cause of the remainder is unknown. That table supplies the V and J calls and clone size; D and trimming were determined from the DNA. The sample has 230,000 or so clones on record, roughly 87% of them singletons. The ten largest clones capture 1.5% to 2% of the sample.

The data belong to a study of blood T cell repertoires in COVID-19 (dated by TCRdb to between 2020 and 2021). At the level of the whole study: Collaborator samples came from the United States, Italy and Spain and covered acute and convalescent phases of COVID-19. The prospective study material was composed of cDNA or gDNA derived from T cells, B-cell-depleted T cells, or PBMCs. Deeply sampled blood TCRbeta repertoires from subjects exposed to, actively infected with, or recovered from COVID-19 were included in the dataset. A freely available public database, intended as a resource for researchers studying the immune response to SARS-CoV-2, is where the repertoires were released. Samples were obtained from the ongoing ImmuneRACE study (first 160 participants) and from over 1,000 subjects provided by 6 global collaborators. Sample metadata almost always included a de-identified subject ID, COVID-19 status, age in years and sex. HLA class I and class II types, where available, came from metadata supplied by the sample provider rather than from assay-based typing. Overall study results and their limits: How much clinical and demographic metadata was included differed by source and by participant, and the metadata was provided uncurated.

Whole blood was collected in K2EDTA tubes by collaborating institutions according to the institutions' own protocols. For TCRbeta analysis, collaborators shipped samples in one of three forms: frozen whole blood, isolated PBMCs, or DNA extracted from either of those sample types. Per the germline V gene, SGDLS is the CDR1 and YYNGEE is the CDR2. V ends up 3 bases short and J 3 bases short, with an unmatched junction base count of 7. The CDR3 runs 15 residues from the cysteine to the phenylalanine. Only the CDR3 DNA stays, 45 bases, in frame from base 1. The sequence derives from a man aged 35 to 55 with active or convalescent COVID-19. The specimen sequenced was peripheral blood. The chain couples TRBV9 to TRBJ2-7; 9 central nucleotides agree with TRBD1. The bases read TGTGCCAGCAGCGGGGGGACAGGGATCCTCTACGAGCAGTACTTC. Its product reads: CASSGGTGILYEQYF.